A single sample is the source of the 5 T cell receptor beta chains below, sequenced in a study of blood T cell repertoires in COVID-19. Sequenced by immunoSEQ multiplex PCR; TCRdb stores in-frame clones only, minus some. The sample gives about 190,000 clones, 78% of which show up once; 2.8% is in the top ten. Sequencing was performed on peripheral blood. The receptor set was obtained from a woman of 80 years or more with active or convalescent COVID-19.

The J gene is TRBJ1-5, the V gene TRBV5-1; tentative D call: TRBD1 (6 bases). This CDR3 is 14 amino acids long. V was cut by 4 bases and J by 3 bases, with 11 bases left in between. Germline values: CDR1 SGHRS, CDR2 YFSETQ. The CDR3 DNA is TGCGCCAGCAGCGAAGGGACACCCAATCAGCCCCAGCATTTT. This translates into CASSEGTPNQPQHF.

The chain links TRBV27 to TRBJ2-3, with 7 bases lining up with TRBD1. V lost 10 bases, J lost 1 base, and 5 bases stayed unmatched. This CDR3 region has 13 residues. Looked up from germline, CDR1 is MNHEY and CDR2 is SMNVEV (reference sequence). The chain's CDR3 is CATTGSGTDTQYF. In nucleotides, the CDR3 is TGTGCCACGACAGGGTCCGGCACAGATACGCAGTATTTT.

The chain is built from TRBV7-2 and TRBJ2-1, with 8 bases fitting TRBD1. V trimming: 3 bases; J trimming: 4 bases; junction bases outside the gene matches: 5. Germline CDR1 SGHTA, CDR2 FQGNSA. This CDR3 spans 15 amino acids. CDR3 protein: CASSLVQGAYNEQFF. DNA of the CDR3: TGTGCCAGCAGCTTGGTCCAGGGGGCATACAATGAGCAGTTCTTC.

J is TRBJ2-1 and V is TRBV14, with TRBD2 identical over 11 bases. CDR3 size: 17 residues. CDR1 and CDR2 from the germline V gene are SGHDN and FVKESK. V dropped 1 base and J dropped 8; count of bases not matched to a gene: 10. The CDR3 bases are TGTGCCAGCAGCCAAGTGCTAGCGGGGGGCCCCATGGATGAGCAGTTCTTC. It encodes CASSQVLAGGPMDEQFF.

This chain links TRBV25-1 with TRBJ2-5, with TRBD2 identical over 7 bases. Germline V CDR1 and CDR2: MGHDK, SYGVNS. The CDR3 is made up of 14 amino acids. Losses at the gene ends were 4 bases for V and 5 bases for J; bases not matched to a gene: 7. The CDR3 DNA reads as TGTGCCAGCAGTGCTAGCGGCCCCCGGGAGACCCAGTACTTC. Residues: CASSASGPRETQYF. Supplemented by reference TRBV25-1 and TRBJ2-5, the full variable domain reads EADIYQTPRYLVIGTGKKITLECSQTMGHDKMYWYQQDPGMELHLIHYSYGVNSTEKGDLSSESTVSRIRTEHFPLTLESARPSHTSQYLCASSASGPRETQYFGPGTRLLVL.